The 20 T cell receptor beta chains reported below all come from one sample, sequenced in a study of cytomegalovirus exposure and HLA in healthy donors. The PCR made use of 60 Vbeta and 13 Jbeta primers. The data were produced by immunoSEQ multiplex PCR, yet TCRdb's version contains in-frame clones alone and is incomplete. The data hold 100,000 to 150,000 clones, with about 81% observed a single time. The specimen was PBMCs. These receptor sequences come from a woman younger than 45 in good health and CMV-seronegative.

The CDR3 loop is CASSPFTEKNSPLHF. DNA of the CDR3: TGTGCCAGCTCACCATTCACAGAAAAAAATTCACCCCTCCACTTT. This rearrangement joins TRBV18 to TRBJ1-6, with D unresolved. The germline V gene has CDR1 KGHSH and CDR2 LQKENI. Trimming removed 2 bases at V and 7 bases at J, with 12 bases between. The CDR3 runs 15 residues.

The rearrangement joins TRBV27 to TRBJ2-3; possibly TRBD1 for D (7 bases). The CDR3 totals 18 residues. Trimming stripped 5 bases from V and 0 bases from J, with 21 bases between. Germline CDR1 and CDR2: MNHEY and SMNVEV (reference sequence). CDR3 sequence (DNA): TGTGCCAGCAGTCTGACCGCGGGGACAGTGAATAGCACAGATACGCAGTATTTT. This codes for CASSLTAGTVNSTDTQYF.

This rearrangement joins TRBV6-5 to TRBJ2-3; D gene unclear. The germline gives CDR1 MNHEY, CDR2 SVGAGI. V shed 0 bases and J shed 2 bases, with 6 bases lying between them. The CDR3 extends over 14 amino acids. CDR3 in amino acids: CASSYSTATDTQYF. Here the CDR3 DNA reads TGTGCCAGCAGTTACTCAACTGCCACAGATACGCAGTATTTT.

V and J are TRBV23-1 and TRBJ1-5; D ambiguous. TRBV23-1 is marked as an open reading frame, function uncertain. The CDR3 totals 12 residues. The V and J ends lost 8 bases and 5 bases respectively, with 10 bases between them. The CDR3 sequence is CASAQEDQPQHF. CDR3 DNA sequence: TGCGCCAGCGCCCAGGAGGATCAGCCCCAGCATTTT.

This clone was counted only a few times. The genes are TRBV2 and TRBJ2-1; perhaps TRBD2 as D (5 bases). CDR3 length: 13 amino acids. V lost 0 bases to trimming and J lost 15 bases, with 15 bases between them. Germline CDR1 reads SNHLY; CDR2 reads FYNNEI. The CDR3 DNA sequence: TGTGCCAGCAGTGAAGCGTGGACTTCGATCGGGTTCTTC. Translating it yields CASSEAWTSIGFF.

The chain is built from TRBV7-6 and TRBJ2-3, with 11 bases that match TRBD1. V lost 5 bases to trimming and J lost 5 bases; unmatched junction nucleotides: 6. CDR1 is SGHVS, CDR2 FNYEAQ, per germline. This CDR3 is built from 15 residues. CDR3 DNA sequence: TGTGCCAGCAGCGGATGGACAGGGGGCTTAGATACGCAGTATTTT. It specifies CASSGWTGGLDTQYF.

The V call is TRBV19, the J call TRBJ2-7, with TRBD1 identical over 8 bases. Trimming at V came to 6 bases and at J to 1 base, leaving 8 bases not matched to a gene. In germline, CDR1 is LNHDA, CDR2 SQIVND (reference sequence). The CDR3 runs 15 residues. CDR3 sequence (DNA): TGTGCCAGTAGCGACCGGGACAGGCGGTCCTACGAGCAGTACTTC. Protein product: CASSDRDRRSYEQYF.

The chain has TRBV4-1 and TRBJ2-1; 7 positions match TRBD1. V lost 3 bases to trimming and J lost 5 bases; unmatched junction nucleotides: 7. Germline assignment: CDR1 MGHRA and CDR2 YSYEKL. This CDR3 has 15 amino acids. Here the CDR3 DNA reads TGCGCCAGCAGCCACGACAGGGTGGGGAACAATGAGCAGTTCTTC. As protein: CASSHDRVGNNEQFF.

The CDR3 loop is CASSPRTDRYQGQFF. CDR3 nucleotides: TGTGCCAGCAGTCCTCGGACAGATCGTTATCAGGGGCAGTTCTTC. This rearrangement joins TRBV6-5 to TRBJ2-1; D may be TRBD1 (6 bases). From germline, CDR1 is MNHEY and CDR2 SVGAGI. Trimming removed 5 bases at V and 12 bases at J, with 23 bases between. The CDR3 runs 15 residues.

The rearrangement uses TRBV7-9 and TRBJ2-7; D is possibly TRBD1 (6 bases). Trimming removed 4 bases from V and 2 bases from J, with 15 bases in between. Germline loops: CDR1 SEHNR, CDR2 FQNEAQ (reference sequence). CDR3 length: 15 residues. The CDR3 sequence: CASSSSGTPTYEQYF. The CDR3 nucleotides read TGTGCCAGCAGCTCCTCCGGGACACCAACCTACGAGCAGTACTTC.

V is TRBV9 and J is TRBJ2-5; TRBD2 matches 7 bases. TRBJ2-7 matches the DNA end more closely, so the J call is doubtful. The CDR3 consists of 14 residues. The V gene's germline CDR1 is SGDLS and CDR2 YYNGEE. The CDR3 reads CASSVAGGRYEQYF. In nucleotides, the CDR3 is TGTGCCAGCAGCGTAGCGGGAGGAAGGTACGAGCAGTACTTC.

V usage is TRBV7-2 and J usage is TRBJ1-1; D call uncertain. The length of the CDR3 is 12 residues. V was shortened by 0 bases and J by 11 bases, with 10 bases between the two germline ends. From germline, CDR1 is SGHTA and CDR2 FQGNSA. CDR3 in DNA: TGTGCCAGCAGCTTAGCCCCCCCGGTTGCTTTCTTT. This codes for CASSLAPPVAFF.

The chain uses TRBV5-6 and TRBJ2-1; no firm D call. The germline V gene has CDR1 SGHDT and CDR2 YYEEEE. Trimming left V 2 bases short and J 0 bases short, with 6 bases between. This CDR3 has 14 amino acids. The CDR3 coding sequence is TGTGCCAGCAGCTTCCTAAGCTCCTACAATGAGCAGTTCTTC. Residues: CASSFLSSYNEQFF.

This sequence joins TRBV7-8 and TRBJ1-3; the D gene is possibly TRBD1 (5 bases). V lost 1 base, J lost 0 bases, and 10 bases lay in between. The CDR3 is 16 residues long. CDR1 and CDR2 from the germline V gene are SGHVS and FQNEAQ. The CDR3, as DNA: TGTGCCAGCAGCTTAGGGACACTTTACTCTGGAAACACCATATATTTT. Encoded protein: CASSLGTLYSGNTIYF.

The CDR3 region is CASSPQAGGAEDTQYF. As DNA, the CDR3 is TGTGCCAGCTCACCACAGGCCGGGGGGGCCGAGGATACGCAGTATTTT. The chain employs TRBV18 and TRBJ2-3; 8 bases are shared with TRBD2. The V and J ends lost 1 base and 6 bases, in that order; junction bases with no gene match: 9. Germline V gene lookup returns CDR1 KGHSH and CDR2 LQKENI. The CDR3 covers 16 residues.

This clone was found a few times. The chain recombines TRBV11-1 with TRBJ2-1, with TRBD1 identical over 8 bases. The CDR3 length is 14 residues. Looked up from germline, CDR1 is SGHAT and CDR2 is FQDESV (reference sequence). The junction had 8 bases not matched to a gene; V was cut back by 6 bases and J by 7 bases. The CDR3 spells CASSWQGAGNEQFF. The CDR3, as DNA: TGTGCCAGCAGTTGGCAGGGGGCTGGAAATGAGCAGTTCTTC.

V usage is TRBV18 and J usage is TRBJ1-2; D perhaps matches TRBD1 (6 bases). CDR3 length: 16 amino acids. V lost 3 bases, J lost 3 bases, and 17 bases lay in between. Germline V gives CDR1 KGHSH, CDR2 LQKENI. The CDR3 coding sequence is TGTGCCAGCTCACCTGGACAGCCGACCAACCACTATGGCTACACCTTC. Amino acid sequence: CASSPGQPTNHYGYTF.

J is TRBJ2-2 and V is TRBV4-3; 7 bases align to TRBD1. Per germline, CDR1 LGHNA and CDR2 YSLEER. This CDR3 is 14 amino acids long. Losses at the gene ends were 3 bases for V and 5 bases for J; bases not matched to a gene: 3. The CDR3 bases are TGCGCCAGCAGCCACATACAGGGGACCGGGGAGCTGTTTTTT. Protein sequence: CASSHIQGTGELFF.

This rearrangement joins TRBV6-1 to TRBJ1-5, with no clear D. CDR1 and CDR2 (germline): MNHNS, SASEGT. V was trimmed by 4 bases and J by 0 bases, leaving 10 bases between them. The CDR3 has 15 amino acids. CDR3 amino acids: CASSGLINSNQPQHF. For the CDR3, the DNA is TGTGCCAGCAGTGGACTAATCAATAGCAATCAGCCCCAGCATTTT.

V gene TRBV13 combines with J gene TRBJ1-2; 7 bases line up with TRBD1. CDR1 is PRHDT, CDR2 FYEKMQ, per germline (reference sequence). This CDR3 comprises 14 residues. The J segment lost 6 bases and the V segment lost 2 bases, leaving 6 bases of the junction unmatched. CDR3: CASSLTGRGNGYTF. The CDR3 DNA reads TGTGCCAGCAGCTTAACAGGCAGGGGGAATGGCTACACCTTC.